These T cell receptor beta chains were read from a single sample in a study of T cell changes during pregnancy in multiple sclerosis. Produced via immunoSEQ multiplex PCR; TCRdb's table is partial and in-frame only. The sample consists of 35,000 to 45,000 clones, 91% of them appearing once. The starting material was CD8+ T cells from peripheral blood mononuclear cells, obtained before pregnancy. The receptor source for this set is a female donor with multiple sclerosis, enrolled in a pregnancy study. Both conserved end residues are part of each CDR3. D genes are given only for firm matches. The size of a clone is reported for some rows only, either as once, few or many, or as a class for expanded clones.

clone size: -; J gene: TRBJ1-1; D gene: TRBD1; V gene: TRBV7-8; CDR3 protein: CASSPPGGTEAFF; CDR3 DNA: TGTGCCAGCAGCCCTCCAGGGGGCACTGAAGCTTTCTTT
clone size: -; J gene: TRBJ2-3; D gene: -; V gene: TRBV11-3; CDR3 protein: CASSLWGEPDTQYF; CDR3 DNA: TGTGCCAGCAGCTTATGGGGGGAACCAGATACGCAGTATTTT
clone size: -; J gene: TRBJ2-7; D gene: -; V gene: TRBV14; CDR3 protein: CASSQEVSYEQYF; CDR3 DNA: TGTGCCAGCAGCCAAGAGGTTAGCTACGAGCAGTACTTC
clone size: once; J gene: TRBJ1-1; D gene: TRBD1; V gene: TRBV15; CDR3 protein: CATSRTRDSLGTEAFF; CDR3 DNA: TGTGCCACCAGCAGAACCCGGGACAGTCTGGGGACTGAAGCTTTCTTT
clone size: -; J gene: TRBJ2-1; D gene: -; V gene: TRBV5-6; CDR3 protein: CASSPPGYNEQFF; CDR3 DNA: TGTGCCAGCAGCCCCCCCGGCTACAATGAGCAGTTCTTC
clone size: -; J gene: TRBJ2-5; D gene: TRBD1; V gene: TRBV5-6; CDR3 protein: CASSLVGGDAQETQYF; CDR3 DNA: TGTGCCAGCAGCTTAGTAGGGGGCGACGCACAAGAGACCCAGTACTTC
clone size: -; J gene: TRBJ2-4; D gene: -; V gene: TRBV7-2; CDR3 protein: CASSLGGNEAKNIQYF; CDR3 DNA: TGTGCCAGCAGCTTAGGAGGGAATGAGGCCAAAAACATTCAGTACTTC
clone size: -; J gene: TRBJ2-4; D gene: TRBD1; V gene: TRBV10-3; CDR3 protein: CAISADRGKDIQYF; CDR3 DNA: TGTGCCATCAGCGCCGACAGGGGTAAAGACATTCAGTACTTC
clone size: -; J gene: TRBJ2-1; D gene: -; V gene: TRBV5-4; CDR3 protein: CASSGRAGRSYNEQFF; CDR3 DNA: TGTGCCAGCAGCGGGAGAGCGGGTAGGTCCTACAATGAGCAGTTCTTC
clone size: -; J gene: TRBJ2-3; D gene: TRBD1; V gene: TRBV19; CDR3 protein: CASSVTGTGRVSRSSTDTQYF; CDR3 DNA: TGTGCCAGTAGTGTGACCGGGACAGGAAGGGTCAGCAGATCTAGCACAGATACGCAGTATTTT
clone size: -; J gene: TRBJ2-5; D gene: -; V gene: TRBV27; CDR3 protein: CASSWGPGETQYF; CDR3 DNA: TGTGCCAGCAGCTGGGGGCCGGGGGAGACCCAGTACTTC
clone size: -; J gene: TRBJ2-7; D gene: -; V gene: TRBV7-8; CDR3 protein: CASSLGRGGYEQYF; CDR3 DNA: TGTGCCAGCAGCTTAGGGCGGGGAGGCTACGAGCAGTACTTC
clone size: once; J gene: TRBJ2-5; D gene: TRBD2; V gene: TRBV5-6; CDR3 protein: CASSLRLAGETQYF; CDR3 DNA: TGTGCCAGCAGCTTGAGACTAGCGGGGGAGACCCAGTACTTC
clone size: -; J gene: TRBJ2-1; D gene: TRBD2; V gene: TRBV7-3; CDR3 protein: CASSPRTSGYNEQFF; CDR3 DNA: TGTGCCAGCAGCCCTAGGACTAGCGGGTACAATGAGCAGTTCTTC
clone size: -; J gene: TRBJ1-5; D gene: TRBD1; V gene: TRBV7-2; CDR3 protein: CASSSGQHSNQPQHF; CDR3 DNA: TGTGCCAGCAGCTCGGGACAGCATAGCAATCAGCCCCAGCATTTT
clone size: -; J gene: TRBJ1-5; D gene: TRBD1; V gene: TRBV5-1; CDR3 protein: CASSQGQGQPQHF; CDR3 DNA: TGCGCCAGCAGCCAGGGACAGGGTCAGCCCCAGCATTTT
clone size: once; J gene: TRBJ2-7; D gene: -; V gene: TRBV20-1; CDR3 protein: CSAQTVGEQYF; CDR3 DNA: TGCAGTGCCCAAACAGTAGGCGAGCAGTACTTC
clone size: -; J gene: TRBJ2-1; D gene: TRBD2; V gene: TRBV7-2; CDR3 protein: CASSIGTSGYNEQFF; CDR3 DNA: TGTGCCAGCAGCATAGGGACTAGCGGTTACAATGAGCAGTTCTTC
clone size: -; J gene: TRBJ2-3; D gene: TRBD2; V gene: TRBV27; CDR3 protein: CASSLFFAGGTPDTQYF; CDR3 DNA: TGTGCCAGCAGTTTATTCTTTGCGGGAGGGACGCCAGATACGCAGTATTTT
clone size: -; J gene: TRBJ2-7; D gene: -; V gene: TRBV7-9; CDR3 protein: CASSLYSYEQYF; CDR3 DNA: TGTGCCAGCAGCTTATACTCCTACGAGCAGTACTTC
clone size: -; J gene: TRBJ2-1; D gene: -; V gene: TRBV11-1; CDR3 protein: CASSFPGSYNEQFF; CDR3 DNA: TGTGCCAGCAGCTTTCCGGGCTCCTACAATGAGCAGTTCTTC
clone size: -; J gene: TRBJ1-2; D gene: TRBD1; V gene: TRBV5-1; CDR3 protein: CASSPSTGAPGYTF; CDR3 DNA: TGCGCCAGCAGCCCCTCGACAGGGGCCCCTGGCTACACCTTC
clone size: -; J gene: TRBJ2-3; D gene: TRBD1; V gene: TRBV9; CDR3 protein: CASSEQGSTDTQYF; CDR3 DNA: TGTGCCAGCAGCGAACAGGGGAGCACAGATACGCAGTATTTT
clone size: -; J gene: TRBJ2-3; D gene: TRBD2; V gene: TRBV7-9; CDR3 protein: CASSPKAGRGADTQYF; CDR3 DNA: TGTGCCAGCAGCCCAAAAGCGGGGCGGGGGGCAGATACGCAGTATTTT
clone size: few; J gene: TRBJ1-3; D gene: -; V gene: TRBV19; CDR3 protein: CAVAGTFGNTIYF; CDR3 DNA: TGTGCCGTCGCCGGGACTTTCGGAAACACCATATATTTT
clone size: -; J gene: TRBJ2-1; D gene: -; V gene: TRBV11-3; CDR3 protein: CASSFQTPGSEQFF; CDR3 DNA: TGTGCCAGCAGCTTCCAAACCCCAGGCTCTGAGCAGTTCTTC
clone size: -; J gene: TRBJ2-7; D gene: -; V gene: TRBV19; CDR3 protein: CASSPSSRYEQYF; CDR3 DNA: TGTGCCAGTAGCCCCTCTTCCAGGTACGAGCAGTACTTC
clone size: -; J gene: TRBJ1-1; D gene: -; V gene: TRBV4-1; CDR3 protein: CASSQGHGNTEAFF; CDR3 DNA: TGCGCCAGCAGCCAGGGACATGGGAACACTGAAGCTTTCTTT
clone size: -; J gene: TRBJ1-5; D gene: -; V gene: TRBV27; CDR3 protein: CASSEGVWQPQHF; CDR3 DNA: TGTGCCAGCAGCGAGGGCGTTTGGCAGCCCCAGCATTTT
clone size: -; J gene: TRBJ2-1; D gene: TRBD2; V gene: TRBV4-1; CDR3 protein: CASRRGLHSYNEQFF; CDR3 DNA: TGCGCCAGCAGACGGGGACTACACTCCTACAATGAGCAGTTCTTC
clone size: -; J gene: TRBJ2-5; D gene: -; V gene: TRBV29-1; CDR3 protein: CSVGPGETQYF; CDR3 DNA: TGCAGCGTTGGTCCCGGGGAGACCCAGTACTTC
clone size: -; J gene: TRBJ1-1; D gene: -; V gene: TRBV28; CDR3 protein: CASSGQINTEAFF; CDR3 DNA: TGTGCCAGCAGTGGACAGATTAACACTGAAGCTTTCTTT
clone size: -; J gene: TRBJ2-1; D gene: -; V gene: TRBV19; CDR3 protein: CASSVFDEQFF; CDR3 DNA: TGTGCCAGTAGCGTGTTTGATGAGCAGTTCTTC
clone size: -; J gene: TRBJ2-2; D gene: -; V gene: TRBV7-2; CDR3 protein: CAAGSSGELFF; CDR3 DNA: TGTGCCGCAGGATCAAGTGGGGAGCTGTTTTTT
clone size: -; J gene: TRBJ2-7; D gene: -; V gene: TRBV20-1; CDR3 protein: CSAINRDEQYF; CDR3 DNA: TGCAGTGCTATCAACCGGGACGAGCAGTACTTC
clone size: -; J gene: TRBJ2-7; D gene: -; V gene: TRBV6-1; CDR3 protein: CASLRRGGFEQYF; CDR3 DNA: TGTGCCAGCCTCCGGAGGGGCGGGTTCGAGCAGTACTTC
clone size: -; J gene: TRBJ2-7; D gene: -; V gene: TRBV19; CDR3 protein: CASSILVFDEQYF; CDR3 DNA: TGTGCCAGTAGTATTTTAGTGTTCGACGAGCAGTACTTC
clone size: -; J gene: TRBJ2-3; D gene: TRBD1; V gene: TRBV29-1; CDR3 protein: CSVELRDSPSFTDTQYF; CDR3 DNA: TGCAGCGTTGAATTAAGGGACAGCCCGTCTTTCACAGATACGCAGTATTTT
clone size: -; J gene: TRBJ2-1; D gene: TRBD1; V gene: TRBV4-3; CDR3 protein: CASSQDGGTGFYEQFF; CDR3 DNA: TGCGCCAGCAGCCAAGATGGTGGGACAGGGTTCTATGAGCAGTTCTTC
clone size: -; J gene: TRBJ2-5; D gene: -; V gene: TRBV19; CDR3 protein: CASIGGQETQYF; CDR3 DNA: TGTGCCAGTATCGGCGGCCAAGAGACCCAGTACTTC
clone size: -; J gene: TRBJ2-1; D gene: -; V gene: TRBV7-5; CDR3 protein: CARSFGSPPEQFF; CDR3 DNA: TGTGCCAGAAGCTTCGGGTCACCCCCGGAGCAGTTCTTC
clone size: -; J gene: TRBJ2-5; D gene: -; V gene: TRBV9; CDR3 protein: CASSVESGFAETQYF; CDR3 DNA: TGTGCCAGCAGCGTAGAATCAGGCTTCGCGGAGACCCAGTACTTC
clone size: -; J gene: TRBJ2-7; D gene: TRBD1; V gene: TRBV4-1; CDR3 protein: CASSQVGTGVPDPAYEQYF; CDR3 DNA: TGCGCCAGCAGCCAAGTTGGGACAGGGGTGCCCGACCCCGCCTACGAGCAGTACTTC
clone size: -; J gene: TRBJ2-5; D gene: -; V gene: TRBV7-7; CDR3 protein: CASSLVEGQETQYF; CDR3 DNA: TGTGCTAGCAGCTTAGTCGAGGGCCAAGAGACCCAGTACTTC
clone size: -; J gene: TRBJ2-7; D gene: TRBD1; V gene: TRBV19; CDR3 protein: CASSTGQGAYEQYF; CDR3 DNA: TGTGCCAGCTCAACGGGACAGGGGGCATACGAGCAGTACTTC
clone size: -; J gene: TRBJ2-7; D gene: TRBD1; V gene: TRBV7-9; CDR3 protein: CASSPVPGTGDPYEQYF; CDR3 DNA: TGTGCCAGCAGCCCAGTTCCCGGGACAGGGGATCCCTACGAGCAGTACTTC
clone size: once; J gene: TRBJ2-2; D gene: -; V gene: TRBV29-1; CDR3 protein: CSVESRQGSTGELFF; CDR3 DNA: TGCAGCGTTGAAAGTCGGCAGGGAAGCACCGGGGAGCTGTTTTTT
clone size: -; J gene: TRBJ2-7; D gene: TRBD1; V gene: TRBV10-3; CDR3 protein: CAISIGQTGKTYEQYF; CDR3 DNA: TGTGCCATCAGTATCGGCCAGACAGGGAAGACCTACGAGCAGTACTTC
clone size: -; J gene: TRBJ1-4; D gene: -; V gene: TRBV19; CDR3 protein: CASSLRTFEKLFF; CDR3 DNA: TGTGCCAGTAGCCTCCGGACATTTGAAAAACTGTTTTTT
clone size: -; J gene: TRBJ2-1; D gene: -; V gene: TRBV28; CDR3 protein: CASSLSAGTYNEQFF; CDR3 DNA: TGTGCCAGCAGTTTATCGGCGGGTACCTACAATGAGCAGTTCTTC
clone size: once; J gene: TRBJ2-7; D gene: TRBD2; V gene: TRBV27; CDR3 protein: CASSLAGTTYEQYF; CDR3 DNA: TGTGCCAGCAGTTTGGCCGGGACTACCTACGAGCAGTACTTC
clone size: -; J gene: TRBJ2-1; D gene: -; V gene: TRBV6-5; CDR3 protein: CASSYARGEQFF; CDR3 DNA: TGTGCCAGCAGTTACGCGAGAGGTGAGCAGTTCTTC
clone size: -; J gene: TRBJ1-2; D gene: TRBD1; V gene: TRBV29-1; CDR3 protein: CSVDRGTELADLYGYTF; CDR3 DNA: TGCAGCGTCGACAGGGGGACCGAACTTGCCGACTTATATGGCTACACCTTC
clone size: once; J gene: TRBJ1-1; D gene: TRBD1; V gene: TRBV5-1; CDR3 protein: CASSWREQGVEEAFF; CDR3 DNA: TGCGCCAGCAGCTGGAGAGAACAGGGGGTCGAAGAAGCTTTCTTT
clone size: once; J gene: TRBJ2-7; D gene: TRBD2; V gene: TRBV4-1; CDR3 protein: CASSPVAGSSYEQYF; CDR3 DNA: TGCGCCAGCAGCCCTGTAGCGGGGAGCTCCTACGAGCAGTACTTC